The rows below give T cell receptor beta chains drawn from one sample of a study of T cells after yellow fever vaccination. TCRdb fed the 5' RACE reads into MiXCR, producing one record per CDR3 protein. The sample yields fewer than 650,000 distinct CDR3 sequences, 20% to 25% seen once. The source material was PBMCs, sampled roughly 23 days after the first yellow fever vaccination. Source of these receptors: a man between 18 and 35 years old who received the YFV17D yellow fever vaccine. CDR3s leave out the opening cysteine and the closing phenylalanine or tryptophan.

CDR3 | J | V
SVVRSSAKNIQY | TRBJ2-4 | TRBV29-1
ASSGQIELF | TRBJ1-4 | TRBV12-3/TRBV12-4
SVGTGASNQPQH | TRBJ1-5 | TRBV29-1
ASSQVHSNNEQF | TRBJ2-1 | TRBV4-3
ASTGAGANVLT | TRBJ2-6 | TRBV6-2/TRBV6-3
SVASGLIETQY | TRBJ2-5 | TRBV29-1
ASSYPPGGAEAF | TRBJ1-1 | TRBV6-2/TRBV6-3
ASSWDGGPGGTGELF | TRBJ2-2 | TRBV5-4
ASSQDRLAGLIAKNIQY | TRBJ2-4 | TRBV4-3
ASSYLTEAF | TRBJ1-1 | TRBV2
ASSTTEETQY | TRBJ2-5 | TRBV18
ASSMVLAGEETQY | TRBJ2-5 | TRBV19
ASRSGQHQPQH | TRBJ1-5 | TRBV28
AISEQGGPDGELF | TRBJ2-2 | TRBV10-3
ASSSTPLAGDSTPY | TRBJ2-5 | TRBV7-2
ASSPDGGPKETQY | TRBJ2-5 | TRBV18
SASRGAATQY | TRBJ2-5 | TRBV20-1
ASSEDRGTGLGTGELF | TRBJ2-2 | TRBV5-1
ASSQGPESYNSPLH | TRBJ1-6 | TRBV3-1
ASSRDRLSYEQY | TRBJ2-7 | TRBV16
ASSFFVDTGELF | TRBJ2-2 | TRBV7-3
ASSYGASGGRYEQY | TRBJ2-7 | TRBV6-5